The 15 T cell receptor beta chains reported below all come from one sample, sequenced in a study of T cell responses to AZD1222 COVID-19 vaccine (TCRdb year 2021). Per the publication, the time point label means: about 28 days (+/-7) after the second vaccine dose. Library construction relied on the immunoSEQ multiplex PCR assay. TCRdb retrieved this table from immuneACCESS and kept in-frame rearrangements only. Not all clones are present; in checked studies, unresolved V genes account for under half, and no reason is known for the remainder. The sample includes about 160,000 clones, with under 95% observed a single time. About 1.1% of the sample goes to the ten largest clones. The source material was peripheral blood, sampled 28 days after the second AZD1222 dose. These receptors originate from an adult who received the AZD1222 COVID-19 vaccine.

The chain recombines TRBV15 with TRBJ1-5; 8 bases are shared with TRBD1. The V gene's germline CDR1 is LNHNV and CDR2 YYDKDF (reference sequence). The CDR3 loop spans 15 amino acids. The J segment lost 9 bases and the V segment lost 1 base, leaving 8 bases of the junction unmatched. CDR3 amino acids: CATSRARQGSWPQHF. The DNA for the CDR3 is TGTGCCACCAGCAGAGCTAGACAGGGGTCATGGCCCCAGCATTTT.

The CDR3: CASVGNRDSEAFF. The CDR3 nucleotides read TGTGCCAGCGTGGGTAACCGGGACAGTGAAGCTTTCTTT. The V and J genes are TRBV3-1 (or the pseudogene TRBV3-2) and TRBJ1-1; 7 bases are a match to TRBD1. Germline CDR1 and CDR2: LGHDT and YNNKEL (reference sequence). This CDR3 region has 13 residues. The trim removed 8 bases at V and 7 bases at J, leaving 10 bases unmatched.

The rearrangement joins TRBV6-5 to TRBJ1-1; D uncertain. Between the trimmed V and J ends, which lost 6 bases and 3 bases, there was a span of 5 bases. Germline CDR1 is MNHEY and CDR2 is SVGAGI. CDR3 length: 11 residues. This CDR3 reads CASSVDTEAFF. CDR3 DNA: TGTGCCAGCAGCGTGGACACTGAAGCTTTCTTT.

The rearrangement joins TRBV6-1 to TRBJ1-5; D is uncertain. Trimming pared 0 bases from V and 7 bases from J, leaving 16 bases between. The CDR3 is 16 residues long. Germline V lookup: CDR1 MNHNS, CDR2 SASEGT. For the CDR3, the DNA is TGTGCCAGCAGTGAAGCGCTTCGGGGTCTGCGACAGCCCCAGCATTTT. Protein product: CASSEALRGLRQPQHF.

This chain uses TRBV11-2 with TRBJ1-4, with a weak D call TRBD1 (5 bases). This CDR3 is 18 amino acids long. Deletions cut 5 bases from V and 7 bases from J, with 26 bases between. CDR1 and CDR2 (germline): SGHAT, FQNNGV. The CDR3 region is CASSRPPLQSGQGEKLFF. The DNA of the CDR3 is TGTGCCAGCAGCCGCCCGCCGTTACAGTCCGGCCAGGGTGAAAAACTGTTTTTT.

This chain links TRBV6-6 with TRBJ1-5, with D hard to call. Trimming shortened V by 6 bases and J by 0 bases, and 9 bases separated the two germline ends. The CDR3 is made up of 14 amino acids. CDR1 is MNHNY, CDR2 SVGAGI, per germline (reference sequence). This chain's CDR3 is CASSLSDSNQPQHF. The CDR3 DNA follows: TGTGCCAGCAGCCTCTCGGATAGCAATCAGCCCCAGCATTTT.

This clone has only one observation. The chain couples TRBV2 to TRBJ2-2; D possibly matches TRBD1 or TRBD2 (5 bases each). Germline CDR1 reads SNHLY; CDR2 reads FYNNEI. CDR3 length: 13 residues. Trimming removed 7 bases at V and 8 bases at J, with 14 bases between. The CDR3 bases are TGTGCCAGCATCAAACAGGACTTTGGGGAGCTGTTTTTT. Amino acids: CASIKQDFGELFF.

The chain is built from TRBV5-1 and TRBJ1-1; tentative D call: TRBD1 (6 bases). Germline V lookup: CDR1 SGHRS, CDR2 YFSETQ. The CDR3 loop spans 16 amino acids. With 4 bases removed from V and 5 bases from J, the gap between germline ends came to 21 bases. The chain's CDR3 is CASSLGPGGARTEAFF. The DNA for the CDR3 is TGCGCCAGCAGCCTCGGGCCGGGGGGCGCAAGGACTGAAGCTTTCTTT.

The chain has TRBV18 and TRBJ2-1; TRBD2 might be the D (6 bases). This CDR3 has 14 amino acids. Trimming left V 3 bases short and J 6 bases short, with 12 bases between. Germline CDR1 KGHSH, CDR2 LQKENI. This CDR3 is CASSPPTRRNEQFF. In DNA form, the CDR3 reads TGTGCCAGCTCACCTCCGACTAGGCGCAATGAGCAGTTCTTC.

J is TRBJ1-2 and V is TRBV12-3 or TRBV12-4, with D possibly being TRBD1 (5 bases). V was pared by 1 base and J by 10 bases, with 7 bases between. The CDR3 covers 11 residues. CDR3 sequence reads: CASSLGGDYTF. CDR3 bases: TGTGCCAGCAGTTTAGGAGGGGACTACACCTTC.

This clone showed up just once. The chain combines TRBV9 with TRBJ1-1; 10 positions agree with TRBD1. V gave up 2 bases and J gave up 4 bases; unmatched junction bases: 5. There are 15 residues in the CDR3. From germline, CDR1 is SGDLS and CDR2 YYNGEE. The CDR3 loop reads CASSVSRTGGTEAFF. CDR3 bases: TGTGCCAGCAGCGTCAGTCGGACAGGGGGCACTGAAGCTTTCTTT. The whole variable domain, filled in from reference TRBV9 and TRBJ1-1, reads DSGVTQTPKHLITATGQRVTLRCSPRSGDLSVYWYQQSLDQGLQFLIQYYNGEERAKGNILERFSAQQFPDLHSELNLSSLELGDSALYFCASSVSRTGGTEAFFGQGTRLTVV.

This sequence joins TRBV5-1 and TRBJ1-2, with D unresolved. CDR1 and CDR2 from the germline V gene are SGHRS and YFSETQ. Trimming removed 4 bases from V and 5 bases from J, with 9 bases in between. CDR3 length: 12 residues. The DNA of the CDR3 is TGCGCCAGCAGCATGGAACGATATGGCTACACCTTC. Translated, it gives CASSMERYGYTF.

This rearrangement joins TRBV4-2 to TRBJ1-2; 8 nucleotides line up with TRBD1. The germline V gene has CDR1 LGHNA and CDR2 YNFKEQ. This CDR3 is 13 amino acids long. Losses at the gene ends were 5 bases for V and 3 bases for J; bases not matched to a gene: 2. Here the CDR3 reads CASSAGGDYGYTF. As DNA, the CDR3 is TGTGCCAGCAGCGCAGGGGGCGACTATGGCTACACCTTC.

This sequence joins TRBV30 and TRBJ1-1; 10 bases are shared with TRBD1. Germline CDR1 and CDR2: GTSNPN and SVGIG (reference sequence). The junction had 5 bases not matched to a gene; V was cut back by 4 bases and J by 6 bases. CDR3 length: 13 amino acids. The CDR3 DNA is TGTGCCTGGAAGGGACAGGGGAGGTCTGAAGCTTTCTTT. Amino acid sequence: CAWKGQGRSEAFF.

The chain is built from TRBV7-9 and TRBJ2-1, with D unresolved. The V end was cut by 4 bases, the J end by 8 bases, with 12 bases between. Germline assignment: CDR1 SEHNR and CDR2 FQNEAQ (reference sequence). The length of the CDR3 is 13 residues. The CDR3 sequence: CASSSSVFDEQFF. The DNA of the CDR3 is TGTGCCAGCAGCTCTTCGGTTTTCGATGAGCAGTTCTTC. The whole variable domain, filled in from reference TRBV7-9 and TRBJ2-1, reads DTGVSQNPRHKITKRGQNVTFRCDPISEHNRLYWYRQTLGQGPEFLTYFQNEAQLEKSRLLSDRFSAERPKGSFSTLEIQRTEQGDSAMYLCASSSSVFDEQFFGPGTRLTVL.